A selection of T cell receptor delta chains follows, all from one sample in a study of gamma-delta T cells after stem cell transplantation. TCRdb redid clone calling on the RT-PCR reads using CATT. The sample includes roughly 1,500 delta-chain clones, under 50% of them seen just once. Sequencing was done on a sample of gamma-delta T cells. All receptors come from a human donor. It is not recorded whose cells these are; they may come from a transplant donor. CDR3s include the opening cysteine and the closing phenylalanine or tryptophan. A D gene is named only where the DNA matches it firmly. Some rows mark clone size as missing; the rest say once, few, many or name a class of expanded clone.

DNA: TGTGCCTGTGACCAAGTACTGGGGAGGGCTTTGACCGCACAACTCTTCTTT
CDR3: CACDQVLGRALTAQLFF
D: TRDD3
length: 17
size: -
J: TRDJ2
V: TRDV2

DNA: TGTGCCTGTGACACGCTCTGGGGGGCCCAGTACACCGATAAACTCATCTTT
CDR3: CACDTLWGAQYTDKLIF
D: TRDD3
length: 17
size: few
J: TRDJ1
V: TRDV2

DNA: TGTGCCTGTGACAATGTACTGGGGGTTACAACCACCGATAAACTCATCTTT
CDR3: CACDNVLGVTTTDKLIF
D: TRDD3
length: 17
size: few
J: TRDJ1
V: TRDV2

DNA: TGTGCCTGTGACACCGTGGAAGCCTGGGTGATACCTACAACAGCACACCTCTTCTTT
CDR3: CACDTVEAWVIPTTAHLFF
D: -
length: 19
size: -
J: TRDJ2
V: TRDV2

DNA: TGTGCCTGTGACACGACTGGGGGACCGAGCTCCTGGGACACCCGACAGATGTTTTTC
CDR3: CACDTTGGPSSWDTRQMFF
D: TRDD3
length: 19
size: few
J: TRDJ3
V: TRDV2

DNA: TGTGCCTGTGACCCAATTACTGGGGGATATCGCTCCTGTGACACCCGCCCGATGTTTTTC
CDR3: CACDPITGGYRSCDTRPMFF
D: TRDD3
length: 20
size: -
J: TRDJ3
V: TRDV2

DNA: TGTGCCTGTGACACCATGGTGAGATCTGGGGGCCGCGGGACCGATAAACTCATCTTT
CDR3: CACDTMVRSGGRGTDKLIF
D: TRDD3
length: 19
size: few
J: TRDJ1
V: TRDV2

DNA: TGTGCCTGTGACACCGTATCTACTCACGTACTGGGGGATACGAAGACCGATAAACTCATCTTT
CDR3: CACDTVSTHVLGDTKTDKLIF
D: TRDD3
length: 21
size: -
J: TRDJ1
V: TRDV2

DNA: TGCGCCACTTGGGGTGGATTTTGGCTGCCGTACACCGATAAACTCATCTTT
CDR3: CATWGGFWLPYTDKLIF
D: -
length: 17
size: few
J: TRDJ1
V: TRDV3

DNA: TGTGCCTGTGACAAACTACTGGGGGATACGGAACTCATCTTT
CDR3: CACDKLLGDTELIF
D: TRDD3
length: 14
size: -
J: TRDJ1
V: TRDV2

DNA: TGTGCCTGTGACACCCTAGCTGCGTCGGACACCGATAAACTCATCTTT
CDR3: CACDTLAASDTDKLIF
D: -
length: 16
size: -
J: TRDJ1
V: TRDV2

DNA: TGTGCCTGTGACCCCGCCGGCGGGAGCTCCTGGGACACCCGACAGATGTTTTTC
CDR3: CACDPAGGSSWDTRQMFF
D: -
length: 18
size: -
J: TRDJ3
V: TRDV2

DNA: TGTGCCTGTGACCTGATGACCCTGGGGGATACTGGCACCGATAAACTCATCTTT
CDR3: CACDLMTLGDTGTDKLIF
D: TRDD3
length: 18
size: few
J: TRDJ1
V: TRDV2

DNA: TGTGCCTGTGACCCAGTGGGGACCAGGGATACGCGCGGTGTATCAGCCCAACTCTTCTTT
CDR3: CACDPVGTRDTRGVSAQLFF
D: TRDD3
length: 20
size: -
J: TRDJ2
V: TRDV2

DNA: TGTGCTCTTGGGGAAGCAGAAACTGACTGGGGGATAATCTTCTTAAGGTCCGCGCCCTGGGATAAACTCATCTTT
CDR3: CALGEAETDWGIIFLRSAPWDKLIF
D: TRDD3
length: 25
size: -
J: TRDJ1
V: TRDV1

DNA: TGTGCCTGTGACACCGTCGGGGGGAGGACCGATAAACTCATCTTT
CDR3: CACDTVGGRTDKLIF
D: -
length: 15
size: few
J: TRDJ1
V: TRDV2

DNA: TGTGCCTGTGACACGATCCTTCGTACTGGGGGATACACCGATAAACTCATCTTT
CDR3: CACDTILRTGGYTDKLIF
D: TRDD3
length: 18
size: large
J: TRDJ1
V: TRDV2

DNA: TGTGCCTGTGACACCCTGGGGGATAAGGTCACCGATAAACTCATCTTT
CDR3: CACDTLGDKVTDKLIF
D: TRDD3
length: 16
size: -
J: TRDJ1
V: TRDV2

DNA: TGTGCTCTTGGGGCCAGTACGTTCCCTACCGATAAACTCATCTTT
CDR3: CALGASTFPTDKLIF
D: -
length: 15
size: large
J: TRDJ1
V: TRDV1

DNA: TGTGCCTGTGACCCGCTGGGGGATCGTTTGGATAAACTCATCTTT
CDR3: CACDPLGDRLDKLIF
D: TRDD3
length: 15
size: -
J: TRDJ1
V: TRDV2

DNA: TGTGCCTGTGACGCGCCGCATGGGGGATACGGCAACACCGATAAACTCATCTTT
CDR3: CACDAPHGGYGNTDKLIF
D: TRDD3
length: 18
size: -
J: TRDJ1
V: TRDV2

DNA: TGTGCCTGTGACGCCTTACTGGGGGATACACCCGATAAACTCATCTTT
CDR3: CACDALLGDTPDKLIF
D: TRDD3
length: 16
size: large
J: TRDJ1
V: TRDV2

DNA: TGTGCCTGTTTACTGGGGGAAAGCTCCTTGGACACCCGACAGATGTTTTTC
CDR3: CACLLGESSLDTRQMFF
D: TRDD3
length: 17
size: -
J: TRDJ3
V: TRDV2

DNA: TGTGCCTGTGACACCGTTGGTGGGGGGACGTACACCGATAAACTCATCTTT
CDR3: CACDTVGGGTYTDKLIF
D: -
length: 17
size: -
J: TRDJ1
V: TRDV2

DNA: TGTGCCTGTGACCCCGTGGAGGGGATACAGGGCACCGATAAACTCATCTTT
CDR3: CACDPVEGIQGTDKLIF
D: TRDD3
length: 17
size: once
J: TRDJ1
V: TRDV2

DNA: TGTGCTCTTGGGGAACCCACCCCCCTCGGAGGTACTCTGGGGGATACAAGTACCGATAAACTCATCTTT
CDR3: CALGEPTPLGGTLGDTSTDKLIF
D: TRDD3
length: 23
size: few
J: TRDJ1
V: TRDV1